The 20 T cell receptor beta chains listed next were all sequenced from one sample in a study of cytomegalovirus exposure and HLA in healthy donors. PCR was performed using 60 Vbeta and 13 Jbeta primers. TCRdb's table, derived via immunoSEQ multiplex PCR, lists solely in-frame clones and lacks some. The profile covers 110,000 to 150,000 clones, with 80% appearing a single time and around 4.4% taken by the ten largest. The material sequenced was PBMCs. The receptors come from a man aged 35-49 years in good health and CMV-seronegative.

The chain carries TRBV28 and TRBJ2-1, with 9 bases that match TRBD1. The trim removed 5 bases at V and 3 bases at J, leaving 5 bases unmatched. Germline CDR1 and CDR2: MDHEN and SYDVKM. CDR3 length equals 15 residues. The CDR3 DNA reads TGTGCCAGCAGTAAACAGGGGGCTAACTACAATGAGCAGTTCTTC. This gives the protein CASSKQGANYNEQFF.

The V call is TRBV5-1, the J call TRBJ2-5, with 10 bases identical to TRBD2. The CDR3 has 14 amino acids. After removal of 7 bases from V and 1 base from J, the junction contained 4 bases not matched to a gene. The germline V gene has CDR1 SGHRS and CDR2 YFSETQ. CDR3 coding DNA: TGCGCCAGCGGGACTAGCGCGGGCCAAGAGACCCAGTACTTC. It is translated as CASGTSAGQETQYF.

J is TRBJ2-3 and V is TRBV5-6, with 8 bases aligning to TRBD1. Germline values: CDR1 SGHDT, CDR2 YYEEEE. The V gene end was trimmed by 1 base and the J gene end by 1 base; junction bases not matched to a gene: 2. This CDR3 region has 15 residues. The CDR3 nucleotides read TGTGCCAGCAGCTTGCCGACAGGGGGCACAGATACGCAGTATTTT. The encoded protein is CASSLPTGGTDTQYF. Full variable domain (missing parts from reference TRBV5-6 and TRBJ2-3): DAGVTQSPTHLIKTRGQQVTLRCSPKSGHDTVSWYQQALGQGPQFIFQYYEEEERQRGNFPDRFSGHQFPNYSSELNVNALLLGDSALYLCASSLPTGGTDTQYFGPGTRLTVL.

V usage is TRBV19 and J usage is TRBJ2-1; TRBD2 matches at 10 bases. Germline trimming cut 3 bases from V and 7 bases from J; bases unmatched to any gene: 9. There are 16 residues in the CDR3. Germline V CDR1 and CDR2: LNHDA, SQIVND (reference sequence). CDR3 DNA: TGTGCCAGTAGTATTAAGCGGGGGGGCCGGAATAATGAGCAGTTCTTC. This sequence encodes CASSIKRGGRNNEQFF. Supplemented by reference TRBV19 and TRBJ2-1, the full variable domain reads DGGITQSPKYLFRKEGQNVTLSCEQNLNHDAMYWYRQDPGQGLRLIYYSQIVNDFQKGDIAEGYSVSREKKESFPLTVTSAQKNPTAFYLCASSIKRGGRNNEQFFGPGTRLTVL.

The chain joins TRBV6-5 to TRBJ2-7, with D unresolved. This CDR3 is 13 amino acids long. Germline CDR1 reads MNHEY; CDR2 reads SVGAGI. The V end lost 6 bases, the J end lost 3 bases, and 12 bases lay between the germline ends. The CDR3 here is CASRTWADYEQYF. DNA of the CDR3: TGTGCCAGCAGGACGTGGGCCGACTACGAGCAGTACTTC.

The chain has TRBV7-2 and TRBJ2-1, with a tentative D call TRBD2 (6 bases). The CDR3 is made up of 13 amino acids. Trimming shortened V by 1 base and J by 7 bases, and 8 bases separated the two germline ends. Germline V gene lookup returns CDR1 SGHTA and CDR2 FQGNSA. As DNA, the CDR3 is TGTGCCAGCAGCTTAGTTGGAGGGAATGAGCAGTTCTTC. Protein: CASSLVGGNEQFF. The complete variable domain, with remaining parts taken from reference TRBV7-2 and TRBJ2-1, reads GAGVSQSPSNKVTEKGKDVELRCDPISGHTALYWYRQSLGQGLEFLIYFQGNSAPDKSGLPSDRFSAERTGGSVSTLTIQRTQQEDSAVYLCASSLVGGNEQFFGPGTRLTVL.

The CDR3 DNA reads as TGCGCCAGCAGCCAAGAAGCAGCGGGGGTCTTTTACGAGCAGTACTTC. Protein sequence: CASSQEAAGVFYEQYF. The chain uses TRBV4-1 and TRBJ2-7, with TRBD2 matching over 8 bases. Germline CDR1 reads MGHRA; CDR2 reads YSYEKL. V lost 0 bases, J lost 4 bases, and 8 bases stayed unmatched. The CDR3 loop spans 16 amino acids.

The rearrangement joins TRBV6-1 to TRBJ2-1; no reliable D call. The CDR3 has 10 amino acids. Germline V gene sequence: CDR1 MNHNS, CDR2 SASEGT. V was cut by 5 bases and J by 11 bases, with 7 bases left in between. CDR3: CASSPLQQFF. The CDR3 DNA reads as TGTGCCAGCAGTCCCCTCCAGCAGTTCTTC.

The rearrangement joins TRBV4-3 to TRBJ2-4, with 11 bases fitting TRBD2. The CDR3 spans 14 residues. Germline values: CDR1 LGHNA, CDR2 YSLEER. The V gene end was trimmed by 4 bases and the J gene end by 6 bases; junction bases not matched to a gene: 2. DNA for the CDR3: TGCGCCAGCAGCCTTAGCGGGGGGGCAAACATTCAGTACTTC. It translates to CASSLSGGANIQYF.

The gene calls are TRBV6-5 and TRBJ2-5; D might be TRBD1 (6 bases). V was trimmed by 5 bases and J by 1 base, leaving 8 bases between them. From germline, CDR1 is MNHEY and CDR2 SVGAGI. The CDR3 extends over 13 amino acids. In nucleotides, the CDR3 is TGTGCCAGCAGTCGGGACACCCAAGAGACCCAGTACTTC. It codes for CASSRDTQETQYF.

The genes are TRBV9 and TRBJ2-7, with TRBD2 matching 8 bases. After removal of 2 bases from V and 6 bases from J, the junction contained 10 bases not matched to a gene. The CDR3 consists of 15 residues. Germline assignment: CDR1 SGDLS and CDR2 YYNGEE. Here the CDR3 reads CASSVWGTSGLEQYF. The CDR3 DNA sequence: TGTGCCAGCAGCGTCTGGGGTACTAGCGGTCTCGAGCAGTACTTC. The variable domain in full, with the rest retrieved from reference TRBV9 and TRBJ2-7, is DSGVTQTPKHLITATGQRVTLRCSPRSGDLSVYWYQQSLDQGLQFLIQYYNGEERAKGNILERFSAQQFPDLHSELNLSSLELGDSALYFCASSVWGTSGLEQYFGPGTRLTVT.

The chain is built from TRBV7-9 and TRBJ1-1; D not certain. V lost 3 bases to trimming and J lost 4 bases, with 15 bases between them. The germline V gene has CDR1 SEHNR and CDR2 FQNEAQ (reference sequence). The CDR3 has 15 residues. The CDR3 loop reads CASSFSVGMTTEAFF. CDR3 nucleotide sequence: TGTGCCAGCAGCTTTAGCGTTGGTATGACCACTGAAGCTTTCTTT.

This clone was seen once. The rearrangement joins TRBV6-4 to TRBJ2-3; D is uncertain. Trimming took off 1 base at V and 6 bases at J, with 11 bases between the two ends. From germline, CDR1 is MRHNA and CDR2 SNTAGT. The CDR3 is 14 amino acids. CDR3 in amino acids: CASSDYVNSDTQYF. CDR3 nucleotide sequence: TGTGCCAGCAGTGACTACGTGAACAGCGATACGCAGTATTTT.

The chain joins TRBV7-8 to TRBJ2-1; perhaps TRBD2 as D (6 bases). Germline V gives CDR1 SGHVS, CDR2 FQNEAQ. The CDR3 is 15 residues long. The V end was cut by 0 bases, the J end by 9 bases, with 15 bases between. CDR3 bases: TGTGCCAGCAGCTTAGCGCTGGGTAGGGGAGGTGAGCAGTTCTTC. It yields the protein CASSLALGRGGEQFF.

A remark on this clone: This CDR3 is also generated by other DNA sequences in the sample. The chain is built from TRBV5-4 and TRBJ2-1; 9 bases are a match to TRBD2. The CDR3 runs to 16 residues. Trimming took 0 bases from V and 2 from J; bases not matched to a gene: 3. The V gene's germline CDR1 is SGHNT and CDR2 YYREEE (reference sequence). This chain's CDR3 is CASSLGGGGAYNEQFF. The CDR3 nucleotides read TGTGCCAGCAGCTTGGGGGGCGGGGGGGCCTACAATGAGCAGTTCTTC.

The CDR3 protein is CASSRQGITDTQYF. The DNA of the CDR3 is TGTGCCAGCAGTCGACAGGGGATCACAGATACGCAGTATTTT. The rearrangement joins TRBV6-1 to TRBJ2-3, with 8 bases lining up with TRBD1. Germline V gives CDR1 MNHNS, CDR2 SASEGT. V gave up 5 bases and J gave up 2 bases; unmatched junction bases: 3. This CDR3 has 14 residues.

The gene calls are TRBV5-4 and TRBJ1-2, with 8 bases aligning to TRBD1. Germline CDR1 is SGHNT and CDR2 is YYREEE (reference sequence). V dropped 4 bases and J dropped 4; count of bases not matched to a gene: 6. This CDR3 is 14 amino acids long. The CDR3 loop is CASSRDRSTYGYTF. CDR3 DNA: TGTGCCAGCAGCAGGGACAGGAGCACCTATGGCTACACCTTC.

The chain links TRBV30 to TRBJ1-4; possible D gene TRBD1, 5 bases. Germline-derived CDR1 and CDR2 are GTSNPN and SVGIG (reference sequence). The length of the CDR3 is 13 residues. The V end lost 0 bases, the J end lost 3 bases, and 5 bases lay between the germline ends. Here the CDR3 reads CAWSVGPNEKLFF. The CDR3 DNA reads TGTGCCTGGAGTGTGGGGCCTAATGAAAAACTGTTTTTT.

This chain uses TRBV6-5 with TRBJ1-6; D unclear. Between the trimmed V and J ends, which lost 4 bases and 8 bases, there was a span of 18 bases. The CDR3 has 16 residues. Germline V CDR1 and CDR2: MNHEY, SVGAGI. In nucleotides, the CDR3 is TGTGCCAGCAGTTTTGTATCGGCGGCCGGAGATTCACCCCTCCACTTT. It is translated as CASSFVSAAGDSPLHF.

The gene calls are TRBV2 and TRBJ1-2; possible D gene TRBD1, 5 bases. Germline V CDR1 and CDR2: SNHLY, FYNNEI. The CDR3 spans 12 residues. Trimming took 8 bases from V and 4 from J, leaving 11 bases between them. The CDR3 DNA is TGTGCCAGCCGCCGGGGGGGCTATGGCTACACCTTC. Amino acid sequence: CASRRGGYGYTF.